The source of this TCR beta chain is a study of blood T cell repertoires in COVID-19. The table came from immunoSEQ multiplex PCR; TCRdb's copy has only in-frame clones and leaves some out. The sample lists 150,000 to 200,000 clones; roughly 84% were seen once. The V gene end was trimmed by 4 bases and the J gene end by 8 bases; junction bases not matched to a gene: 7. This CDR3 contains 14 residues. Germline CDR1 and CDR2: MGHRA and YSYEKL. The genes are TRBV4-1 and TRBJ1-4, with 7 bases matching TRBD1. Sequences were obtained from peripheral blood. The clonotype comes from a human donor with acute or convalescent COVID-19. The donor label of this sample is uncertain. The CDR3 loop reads CASSLRQGEEKLFF. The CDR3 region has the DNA TGCGCCAGCAGCCTCCGACAGGGTGAGGAAAAACTGTTTTTT.